Below are 23 T cell receptor beta chains sequenced from a single sample in a study of T cell repertoires in cytomegalovirus infection. TCRdb analysed the reads with MiXCR anew, one entry per CDR3 protein. The data hold about 900,000 distinct CDR3 sequences, with approximately 31% observed a single time. The antigens these receptors bind are not known. The sequencing here drew on cultured CD8+ T cells from PBMCs, taken from culture after CMV antigen stimulation. These receptors were collected from a human donor in good health (CMV status not recorded). Some clones in this sample may be carry-over from other donors' samples.

The chain is built from TRBV7-9 and TRBJ2-7, with D perhaps matching TRBD2 (5 bases). The CDR3 loop spans 13 amino acids. Trimming pared 5 bases from V and 1 base from J, leaving 9 bases between. The germline V gene has CDR1 SEHNR and CDR2 FQNEAQ (reference sequence). CDR3 sequence: CASSHRTSYEQYF. The CDR3, as DNA: TGTGCCAGCAGCCACCGGACTTCCTACGAGCAGTACTTC. Filled out from reference TRBV7-9 and TRBJ2-7, the complete variable domain reads DTGVSQNPRHKITKRGQNVTFRCDPISEHNRLYWYRQTLGQGPEFLTYFQNEAQLEKSRLLSDRFSAERPKGSFSTLEIQRTEQGDSAMYLCASSHRTSYEQYFGPGTRLTVT.

J is TRBJ2-2 and V is TRBV9; a weak D match, TRBD2 (6 bases). CDR1 is SGDLS, CDR2 YYNGEE, per germline. The CDR3 spans 14 residues. V was cut by 5 bases and J by 6 bases, with 14 bases left in between. CDR3 nucleotides: TGTGCCAGCAGTCACTCCGGGGGACCCGGGGAGCTGTTTTTT. This translates into CASSHSGGPGELFF. The full variable domain, with the rest looked up from reference TRBV9 and TRBJ2-2, is DSGVTQTPKHLITATGQRVTLRCSPRSGDLSVYWYQQSLDQGLQFLIQYYNGEERAKGNILERFSAQQFPDLHSELNLSSLELGDSALYFCASSHSGGPGELFFGEGSRLTVL.

The table lists this clonotype with a few counts. The V call is TRBV6-5, the J call TRBJ1-1; D uncertain. Germline CDR1 and CDR2: MNHEY and SVGAGI. V was clipped by 7 bases and J by 1 base, with 7 bases between them. The CDR3 is 12 residues long. Here the CDR3 DNA reads TGTGCCAGCATCGGGTGGAACACTGAAGCTTTCTTT. Amino acid sequence: CASIGWNTEAFF.

This clonotype was detected only a few times. The genes are TRBV7-9 and TRBJ2-1; perhaps TRBD1 as D (5 bases). The germline gives CDR1 SEHNR, CDR2 FQNEAQ (reference sequence). The CDR3 is 16 amino acids. V was trimmed by 8 bases and J by 0 bases, leaving 17 bases between them. CDR3 amino acids: CASVRGDWSSYNEQFF. For the CDR3, the DNA is TGTGCCAGCGTTAGGGGCGATTGGAGCTCCTACAATGAGCAGTTCTTC.

This chain uses TRBV5-5 with TRBJ2-3; tentative D call: TRBD1 (7 bases). V lost 4 bases, J lost 5 bases, and 17 bases lay in between. CDR1 is SGHKS and CDR2 is YYEKEE in the germline V gene (reference sequence). The CDR3 has 15 residues. The CDR3 loop is CASSGPGGRVDTQYF. CDR3 nucleotides: TGTGCCAGCAGCGGGCCAGGGGGGCGAGTAGATACGCAGTATTTT.

Turning to this clonotype: A junction boundary mismatches the germline segment, possibly from a read error. The chain joins TRBV12-3 or TRBV12-4 to TRBJ2-6; D uncertain. The CDR3 covers 17 residues. CDR3 nucleotides: TGTGCCAGCAGCCTCGAACCCTTTAACTCTGGGACCAACGTCCTGACTTTC. This codes for CASSLEPFNSGTNVLTF.

The V call is TRBV28, the J call TRBJ2-1; tentatively, D is TRBD2 (6 bases). Germline-derived CDR1 and CDR2 are MDHEN and SYDVKM. V was clipped by 3 bases and J by 15 bases, with 15 bases between them. CDR3 length: 12 residues. The CDR3 DNA reads as TGTGCCAGCAGTTTCCCAAGCGGGCGCGGGTTCTTC. As protein: CASSFPSGRGFF.

V gene TRBV9 combines with J gene TRBJ2-1; 12 nucleotides match TRBD2. CDR3 size: 17 residues. The junction had 10 bases not matched to a gene; V was cut back by 3 bases and J by 6 bases. Germline values: CDR1 SGDLS, CDR2 YYNGEE. In nucleotides, the CDR3 is TGTGCCAGCAGCGATAACCCCGCTAGCGGGGGGGGCAATGAGCAGTTCTTC. It translates to CASSDNPASGGGNEQFF.

This clonotype was detected a few times. The genes are TRBV6-1 and TRBJ1-2; no firm D call. The germline V and J ends were trimmed by 6 bases and 2 bases, with 16 bases remaining between them. Germline V gene data show CDR1 as MNHNS and CDR2 as SASEGT. The CDR3 has 15 amino acids. CDR3 nucleotides: TGTGCCAGCAGCGACTTCCGGACCCTAAACTATGGCTACACCTTC. This gives the protein CASSDFRTLNYGYTF.

This chain links TRBV4-2 with TRBJ2-7, with 7 nucleotides matching TRBD1. V dropped 0 bases and J dropped 4; count of bases not matched to a gene: 3. Germline assignment: CDR1 LGHNA and CDR2 YNFKEQ. The CDR3 covers 14 residues. The CDR3 DNA is TGTGCCAGCAGCCAAGAGGGACAGATATACGAGCAGTACTTC. Translation: CASSQEGQIYEQYF.

A few counts support this clonotype. The V gene is TRBV7-8, the J gene TRBJ2-5; TRBD2 agrees at 12 bases. Germline V lookup: CDR1 SGHVS, CDR2 FQNEAQ. V gave up 3 bases and J gave up 4 bases; unmatched junction bases: 12. The CDR3 is 18 residues long. The CDR3: CASSFNRRLAGEGETQYF. The DNA for the CDR3 is TGTGCCAGCAGCTTCAATCGCAGACTAGCGGGGGAGGGAGAGACCCAGTACTTC.

This rearrangement joins TRBV12-3 or TRBV12-4 to TRBJ2-5, with D possibly being TRBD1 or TRBD2 (5 bases each). The V and J ends lost 3 bases and 3 bases respectively, with 11 bases between them. The CDR3 covers 14 residues. Here the CDR3 reads CASSFVGVEETQYF. As DNA, the CDR3 is TGTGCCAGCAGTTTCGTGGGGGTGGAAGAGACCCAGTACTTC.

This clonotype came up a few times. V is TRBV5-5 and J is TRBJ1-1; D call uncertain. The V gene's germline CDR1 is SGHKS and CDR2 YYEKEE (reference sequence). V was clipped by 5 bases and J by 2 bases, with 10 bases between them. The CDR3 totals 13 residues. This chain's CDR3 is CASRGSLNTEAFF. The CDR3 region has the DNA TGTGCCAGCAGGGGCAGCCTAAACACTGAAGCTTTCTTT.

This clonotype has a count of ten or more. The chain has TRBV12-3 or TRBV12-4 and TRBJ1-5, with TRBD1 matching over 7 bases. V lost 3 bases to trimming and J lost 6 bases; unmatched junction nucleotides: 8. The CDR3 sequence is 15 residues long. The DNA for the CDR3 is TGTGCCAGCAGTTTCCTTCGACAGGGCGTTCAGCCCCAGCATTTT. It translates to CASSFLRQGVQPQHF.

The gene calls are TRBV2 and TRBJ1-1, with D unclear. The CDR3 consists of 14 residues. V lost 6 bases to trimming and J lost 1 base, with 12 bases between them. Looked up from germline, CDR1 is SNHLY and CDR2 is FYNNEI. CDR3 sequence: CASRILTGNTEAFF. The CDR3, as DNA: TGTGCCAGCAGAATATTAACGGGGAACACTGAAGCTTTCTTT. The full variable domain, its missing parts supplied by reference TRBV2 and TRBJ1-1, is EPEVTQTPSHQVTQMGQEVILRCVPISNHLYFYWYRQILGQKVEFLVSFYNNEISEKSEIFDDQFSVERPDGSNFTLKIRSTKLEDSAMYFCASRILTGNTEAFFGQGTRLTVV.

The rearrangement links TRBV6-1 to TRBJ2-2; D is perhaps TRBD1 or TRBD2 (5 bases each). The CDR3 loop spans 15 amino acids. Germline V gene lookup returns CDR1 MNHNS and CDR2 SASEGT. V was clipped by 2 bases and J by 0 bases, with 7 bases between them. The CDR3 coding sequence is TGTGCCAGCAGTGAATGGGACGCGAACACCGGGGAGCTGTTTTTT. It codes for CASSEWDANTGELFF.

The rearrangement uses TRBV12-3 or TRBV12-4 and TRBJ2-7; TRBD2 aligns across 8 bases. The J segment lost 2 bases and the V segment lost 5 bases, leaving 5 bases of the junction unmatched. CDR3 length: 14 residues. CDR3 in amino acids: CASSGTSPTYEQYF. The CDR3 DNA sequence: TGTGCCAGCAGTGGGACTAGTCCCACCTACGAGCAGTACTTC.

The chain employs TRBV7-9 and TRBJ2-7; tentatively, D is TRBD1 or TRBD2 (5 bases each). Trimming left V 11 bases short and J 0 bases short, with 14 bases between. The CDR3 consists of 13 residues. CDR1 SEHNR and CDR2 FQNEAQ come from the germline V gene (reference sequence). As DNA, the CDR3 is TGTGCCCTAGCCTCGACAGACTCCTACGAGCAGTACTTC. Translation gives CALASTDSYEQYF.

This clonotype has a handful of counts. The V gene is TRBV27, the J gene TRBJ2-5; D perhaps matches TRBD2 (6 bases). V was trimmed by 2 bases and J by 2 bases, leaving 12 bases between them. Germline-derived CDR1 and CDR2 are MNHEY and SMNVEV (reference sequence). CDR3 size: 15 residues. The DNA of the CDR3 is TGTGCCAGCAGTTTACGGGGGAGAACGCAAGAGACCCAGTACTTC. Protein product: CASSLRGRTQETQYF.

This clonotype was seen a few times. The chain carries TRBV12-3 or TRBV12-4 and TRBJ1-2, with TRBD1 as a possible D gene (5 bases). The CDR3 sequence is 13 residues long. Trimming pared 1 base from V and 14 bases from J, leaving 17 bases between. The CDR3 here is CASSLDWTSDGTF. The CDR3 DNA follows: TGTGCCAGCAGTTTAGATTGGACATCCGACGGGACCTTC.

The rearrangement links TRBV12-3 or TRBV12-4 to TRBJ1-2; the match to TRBD1 covers 7 bases. CDR3 size: 15 residues. V trimming: 5 bases; J trimming: 1 base; junction bases outside the gene matches: 7. CDR3 loop: CASSLRGTVNYGYTF. CDR3 sequence (DNA): TGTGCCAGCAGTCTCAGGGGGACGGTTAACTATGGCTACACCTTC.

This clonotype has just a few counts. The chain joins TRBV13 to TRBJ2-7; 14 nucleotides align to TRBD2. CDR3 length equals 15 residues. V gave up 4 bases and J gave up 3 bases; unmatched junction bases: 2. The germline CDR1 and CDR2 sequences are PRHDT and FYEKMQ (reference sequence). The CDR3 protein is CASSSGLAGGYEQYF. CDR3 bases: TGTGCCAGCAGCTCCGGACTAGCGGGAGGCTACGAGCAGTACTTC.

The chain has TRBV25-1 and TRBJ2-5; 12 positions agree with TRBD2. Germline V CDR1 and CDR2: MGHDK, SYGVNS. CDR3 size: 16 residues. V lost 5 bases to trimming and J lost 5 bases; unmatched junction nucleotides: 9. The CDR3 spells CASSSLAGGQRETQYF. The CDR3 coding sequence is TGTGCCAGCAGTTCCCTAGCGGGGGGGCAGCGGGAGACCCAGTACTTC.